Following are 27 T cell receptor beta chains from one sample sequenced in a study of molecular identifiers for immune sequencing clone quantification. TCRdb processed the PCR reads anew with MiXCR; each CDR3 protein has one entry. The table has about 35,000 distinct CDR3 sequences, about 18% seen once. The sample comprised naive CD8+ T cells from blood, with Jurkat cell RNA spiked in. Documented subset: FACS-sorted CD8+CD4-CCR7+CD45RA+ naive T cells. Source of these receptors: a human donor in good health. Some libraries in this study had Jurkat cell RNA spiked in.

This clonotype was found many times. The genes are TRBV28 and TRBJ2-7, with D perhaps matching TRBD2 (5 bases). Germline CDR1 and CDR2: MDHEN and SYDVKM. V was clipped by 1 base and J by 6 bases, with 7 bases between them. The CDR3 totals 12 residues. The CDR3 region has the DNA TGTGCCAGCAGTTTATCCGGGGTCGAGCAGTACTTC. It translates to CASSLSGVEQYF.

This clonotype was found many times. The genes are TRBV20-1 and TRBJ2-3; D gene unclear. Germline CDR1 reads DFQATT; CDR2 reads SNEGSKA (reference sequence). V was trimmed by 6 bases and J by 7 bases, leaving 11 bases between them. The CDR3 is 11 residues long. The CDR3 DNA follows: TGCAGTGCAACTGAAGGGAATACGCAGTATTTT. It encodes CSATEGNTQYF.

As concerns this clonotype: This may stem from a read error, because a much larger clone lies one nucleotide away. The chain couples TRBV5-8 to TRBJ2-1; D unclear. Trimming took 3 bases from V and 7 from J, leaving 14 bases between them. This CDR3 contains 14 residues. CDR1 is SGHTS and CDR2 is YDEGEE in the germline V gene. The CDR3 loop reads CASSYRAGQNEQFF. DNA of the CDR3: TGTGCCAGCAGCTATCGTGCAGGCCAGAATGAGCAGTTCTTC.

This clonotype appeared many times. The CDR3 nucleotides are TGCGCCAGCAGCTTGACTAGCCTCTACAATGAGCAGTTCTTC. Translation gives CASSLTSLYNEQFF. The chain recombines TRBV5-1 with TRBJ2-1, with D maybe TRBD2 (6 bases). Germline lookup yields CDR1 SGHRS and CDR2 YFSETQ. This CDR3 spans 14 amino acids. The germline V and J ends were trimmed by 1 base and 3 bases, with 8 bases remaining between them.

This clonotype was seen repeatedly, ten times or more. The rearrangement uses TRBV4-3 and TRBJ2-2, with TRBD1 as a possible D gene (5 bases). This CDR3 contains 16 residues. In germline, CDR1 is LGHNA, CDR2 YSLEER. V was shortened by 0 bases and J by 4 bases, with 12 bases between the two germline ends. CDR3 sequence (DNA): TGCGCCAGCAGCCAAGATATCAGGGCTGGCACCGGGGAGCTGTTTTTT. Translating it yields CASSQDIRAGTGELFF.

V is TRBV24-1 and J is TRBJ2-5, with D perhaps being TRBD1 or TRBD2 (6 bases each). Germline CDR1 reads KGHDR; CDR2 reads SFDVKD. The CDR3 is made up of 14 amino acids. Trimming cost V 0 bases and J 5 bases, with 9 bases left between them. The CDR3 sequence is CATSDLRGGETQYF. For the CDR3, the DNA is TGTGCCACCAGTGATTTGCGAGGGGGGGAGACCCAGTACTTC.

This clonotype showed up just once. This clone may be a read error of a much larger clone one base away. The CDR3 carries no conserved terminal phenylalanine or tryptophan, so it likely arises from a read error. The J gene is TRBJ2-1, the V gene TRBV4-1; 8 bases match TRBD2. Losses at the gene ends were 4 bases for V and 12 bases for J; bases not matched to a gene: 17. CDR1 MGHRA and CDR2 YSYEKL come from the germline V gene. The CDR3 loop spans 16 amino acids. CDR3 sequence (DNA): TGCGCCAGCAGCCCCGAGGAGGGCGGGAGGAGATTTGGGCAGTTCTCC. Residues: CASSPEEGGRRFGQFS.

This clonotype counts as medium-sized (0.01 to 0.1%). V and J are TRBV7-6 and TRBJ2-3; 7 nucleotides match TRBD2. CDR3 length equals 15 residues. V was pared by 1 base and J by 6 bases, with 7 bases of the junction left unmatched. In germline, CDR1 is SGHVS, CDR2 FNYEAQ. The CDR3 is CASSLGGGRSDTQYF. Here the CDR3 DNA reads TGTGCCAGCAGCTTAGGTGGCGGGAGATCTGATACGCAGTATTTT.

About this clonotype itself: A much larger clone lies one base from this, so it may be a read error. The chain links TRBV9 to TRBJ2-3, with D unresolved. The CDR3 runs 12 residues. The ends were cut back, 4 bases at V and 3 bases at J, with 6 bases in the middle. CDR1 is SGDLS, CDR2 YYNGEE, per germline. CDR3 bases: TGTGCCAGCAGCACCCCGACAGATACGCAGTATTTT. Amino acid sequence: CASSTPTDTQYF.

This clonotype was counted ten times or more. The chain employs TRBV27 and TRBJ1-5; TRBD1 agrees at 12 bases. Germline assignment: CDR1 MNHEY and CDR2 SMNVEV (reference sequence). This CDR3 region has 15 residues. The junction had 3 bases not matched to a gene; V was cut back by 3 bases and J by 6 bases. The CDR3 reads CASSLGTGGVQPQHF. The CDR3 coding sequence is TGTGCCAGCAGTTTGGGGACAGGGGGCGTTCAGCCCCAGCATTTT.

About this clonotype: This sequence may be a read error, since a much larger clone differs from it by one base. Since the CDR3 does not end with the conserved phenylalanine or tryptophan, this likely comes from a read error. The rearrangement links TRBV29-1 to TRBJ1-4, with D unclear. The ends were cut back, 4 bases at V and 2 bases at J, with 5 bases in the middle. The CDR3 consists of 12 residues. Per the germline V gene, CDR1 is SQVTM and CDR2 is ANQGSEA. This CDR3 reads CSVGKTNEKLFS. CDR3 sequence (DNA): TGCAGCGTTGGAAAGACTAATGAAAAACTGTTTTCT.

This clonotype was seen at least ten times. The chain carries TRBV4-1 and TRBJ1-2; a possible D gene is TRBD1 (6 bases). Per the germline V gene, CDR1 is MGHRA and CDR2 is YSYEKL. V lost 0 bases and J 6 bases, leaving 11 bases between the germline ends. CDR3 length: 14 amino acids. CDR3: CASSQETGGDGYTF. In DNA form, the CDR3 reads TGCGCCAGCAGCCAAGAGACAGGAGGGGATGGCTACACCTTC.

This clonotype was seen ten or more times. The V call is TRBV24-1, the J call TRBJ2-7; TRBD2 matches 7 bases. The CDR3 runs to 12 residues. CDR1 is KGHDR and CDR2 is SFDVKD in the germline V gene. V was pared by 10 bases and J by 3 bases, with 5 bases of the junction left unmatched. This chain's CDR3 is CATLSGFYEQYF. In DNA form, the CDR3 reads TGTGCCACACTTAGCGGGTTCTACGAGCAGTACTTC.

Points on this clonotype: The junction does not match germline at one end; this may be a read error. V and J are TRBV7-8 and TRBJ2-1; 7 positions match TRBD2. From germline, CDR1 is SGHVS and CDR2 FQNEAQ. The CDR3 consists of 19 residues. The CDR3 coding sequence is TGTACCAGCAGCCCAGCCAGAAACCCACTGGCGGGAGTTTTCAATGAGCAGTTCTTC. It specifies CTSSPARNPLAGVFNEQFF.

The chain combines TRBV21-1 with TRBJ2-1; the table gives TRBD2 as D, unverified against the DNA. TRBV21-1 is given as a pseudogene. The CDR3 is 15 amino acids. The CDR3 DNA sequence: TGTGTCAGCAGGACAGGGCTGAAGCGGAGGGGTGAGCAGTTCTTT. It specifies CVSRTGLKRRGEQFF.

This clonotype has a count of ten or more. The rearrangement links TRBV7-6 to TRBJ2-7, with TRBD2 matching over 11 bases. The CDR3 spans 16 residues. V trimming: 5 bases; J trimming: 3 bases; junction bases outside the gene matches: 9. CDR1 and CDR2 (germline): SGHVS, FNYEAQ. The CDR3 nucleotides read TGTGCCAGCAGCCTTATCCCTAGCGGGAGGAACTACGAGCAGTACTTC. Residues: CASSLIPSGRNYEQYF.

Note on this clonotype: A clone one base away is much larger, so this may be a read error. The genes are TRBV11-2 and TRBJ2-1; D unresolved. This CDR3 region has 10 residues. CDR1 is SGHAT and CDR2 is FQNNGV in the germline V gene. CDR3 sequence (DNA): TGTGTCAGCAGCTTTAATGAGCAGTTCTTC. It encodes CVSSFNEQFF.

This clonotype was seen ten or more times. The V and J genes are TRBV24-1 and TRBJ2-1; 9 bases agree with TRBD2. The germline V gene has CDR1 KGHDR and CDR2 SFDVKD. Unmatched junction bases numbered 1, after V lost 2 bases and J lost 6 bases. The CDR3 loop spans 14 amino acids. The CDR3 spells CATSDSTSGNEQFF. The CDR3 coding sequence is TGTGCCACCAGTGATTCGACTAGCGGCAATGAGCAGTTCTTC.

This clonotype has at least ten counts. This chain links TRBV9 with TRBJ1-1; 7 bases align to TRBD1. This CDR3 contains 14 residues. Germline V gives CDR1 SGDLS, CDR2 YYNGEE. V lost 4 bases, J lost 7 bases, and 10 bases stayed unmatched. CDR3 residues: CASSLGGGGDEAFF. DNA of the CDR3: TGTGCCAGCAGCTTAGGAGGAGGGGGCGATGAAGCTTTCTTT.

This clonotype appeared many times. This chain's CDR3 is CASSGEGAQETQYF. CDR3 in DNA: TGCGCCAGCAGTGGTGAAGGGGCCCAAGAGACCCAGTACTTC. The chain uses TRBV10-2 and TRBJ2-5; a weak D match, TRBD1 (5 bases). Germline V gene lookup returns CDR1 WSHSY and CDR2 SAAADI. V was cut by 4 bases and J by 1 base, with 10 bases left in between. The CDR3 spans 14 residues.

This clonotype was detected many times. The chain carries TRBV19 and TRBJ2-2; D uncertain. The CDR3 length is 14 residues. Per germline, CDR1 LNHDA and CDR2 SQIVND (reference sequence). The germline V and J ends were trimmed by 5 bases and 1 base, with 8 bases remaining between them. CDR3 sequence: CASSDQQNTGELFF. CDR3 sequence (DNA): TGTGCCAGTAGTGATCAGCAGAACACCGGGGAGCTGTTTTTT.

By its share, this clonotype is medium-sized. The chain has TRBV9 and TRBJ2-7; 10 bases map to TRBD2. This CDR3 spans 16 amino acids. Germline lookup yields CDR1 SGDLS and CDR2 YYNGEE. V was clipped by 0 bases and J by 0 bases; unmatched bases: 3. CDR3 nucleotide sequence: TGTGCCAGCAGCGTAGAGGCTAGCGGGAGCTCCTACGAGCAGTACTTC. It yields the protein CASSVEASGSSYEQYF.

This clonotype was observed at least ten times. The CDR3 ends on some other residue instead of the conserved phenylalanine or tryptophan, so this is likely a read error. The chain couples TRBV4-2 to TRBJ2-2, with TRBD2 as a possible D gene (6 bases). The CDR3 runs to 16 residues. Germline loops: CDR1 LGHNA, CDR2 YNFKEQ. V was shortened by 0 bases and J by 6 bases, with 14 bases between the two germline ends. The CDR3 sequence is CASSQDREFLPGELFS. The CDR3, as DNA: TGTGCCAGCAGCCAAGATCGGGAGTTCTTACCCGGGGAGCTGTTTTCT.

This clonotype was recorded many times. The junction departs from the called germline gene at one end, perhaps through a read error. This chain uses TRBV12-3 or TRBV12-4 with TRBJ2-2; 7 bases are a match to TRBD2. The length of the CDR3 is 16 residues. CDR3 sequence (DNA): TGTGCCAGCAGTTTATACGTGGCGGCTAAACCGGGGGGGCTGTTTTTT. This sequence encodes CASSLYVAAKPGGLFF.

As concerns this clonotype: This may arise from a read error, as a much more abundant clone is one base away. J is TRBJ2-7 and V is TRBV28; 12 positions agree with TRBD2. The CDR3 is made up of 18 amino acids. CDR1 and CDR2 from the germline V gene are MDHEN and SYDVKM. V shed 4 bases and J 3 bases; nucleotides not matched to a gene: 13. The CDR3 DNA is TGTGCCAGCAGTTCCCGGGACATCTGGACTAGCGGGATCTACGAGCAGTACTTC. Its translation: CASSSRDIWTSGIYEQYF.

This clonotype was counted at least ten times. The chain employs TRBV7-9 and TRBJ2-7, with 11 bases identical to TRBD1. The V segment lost 5 bases and the J segment 3 bases; nucleotides outside the gene matches: 15. Germline CDR1 and CDR2: SEHNR and FQNEAQ (reference sequence). CDR3 length: 18 residues. The CDR3 DNA follows: TGTGCCAGCAGCCCCGCGGCCCCCGGGACAGGGGGTCTCTACGAGCAGTACTTC. Translating it yields CASSPAAPGTGGLYEQYF.

The CDR3 coding sequence is TGTGCCATCACCCGGGGGGGGGAGGAGACTAGCCCTTCTGGGGCCAACGTCCTGACTTTC. It is translated as CAITRGGEETSPSGANVLTF. The rearrangement links TRBV10-3 to TRBJ2-6, with 8 bases identical to TRBD2. Germline V lookup: CDR1 ENHRY, CDR2 SYGVKD. The CDR3 runs to 20 residues. V lost 7 bases, J lost 1 base, and 18 bases stayed unmatched.